Below, 3 T cell receptor beta chains from the same sample are listed, as sequenced in a study of T cells in Graves' hyperthyroidism and ophthalmopathy. TCR beta CDR3 regions were amplified from RNA. The TCR CDR3 first-round RT-PCR relied on the HTBI primer set. In TCRdb, the multiplex PCR reads were re-called with MiXCR into one record per CDR3 protein. The table includes some 550,000 distinct CDR3 sequences, roughly 20% detected once. The sample comprised blood. These receptors all come from a man younger than 35 with Graves' hyperthyroidism.

The rearrangement joins TRBV27 to TRBJ1-2; TRBD1 might be the D (5 bases). The CDR3 consists of 14 residues. The germline V gene encodes CDR1 MNHEY and CDR2 SMNVEV (reference sequence). Between the trimmed V and J ends, which lost 4 bases and 4 bases, there was a span of 13 bases. The CDR3 is CASSSRTGSYGYTF. The CDR3 nucleotides read TGTGCCAGCAGTTCCAGAACAGGAAGCTATGGCTACACCTTC.

The rearrangement joins TRBV12-3 or TRBV12-4 to TRBJ1-5; TRBD1 matches at 7 bases. J gave up 3 bases and V 3 bases, and 5 bases lay outside the gene matches. This CDR3 has 15 amino acids. The CDR3, as DNA: TGTGCCAGCAGTTTCCAGGGGGGATTCAATCAGCCCCAGCATTTT. Translation gives CASSFQGGFNQPQHF.

This clonotype was recorded a few times. The chain is built from TRBV30 and TRBJ2-7, with 7 nucleotides matching TRBD1. This CDR3 has 12 amino acids. With 5 bases clipped from V and 2 bases from J, the junction kept 3 bases outside the gene matches. Germline CDR1 and CDR2: GTSNPN and SVGIG (reference sequence). The CDR3 protein is CAWGDSTYEQYF. CDR3 in DNA: TGTGCCTGGGGGGACAGCACCTACGAGCAGTACTTC.